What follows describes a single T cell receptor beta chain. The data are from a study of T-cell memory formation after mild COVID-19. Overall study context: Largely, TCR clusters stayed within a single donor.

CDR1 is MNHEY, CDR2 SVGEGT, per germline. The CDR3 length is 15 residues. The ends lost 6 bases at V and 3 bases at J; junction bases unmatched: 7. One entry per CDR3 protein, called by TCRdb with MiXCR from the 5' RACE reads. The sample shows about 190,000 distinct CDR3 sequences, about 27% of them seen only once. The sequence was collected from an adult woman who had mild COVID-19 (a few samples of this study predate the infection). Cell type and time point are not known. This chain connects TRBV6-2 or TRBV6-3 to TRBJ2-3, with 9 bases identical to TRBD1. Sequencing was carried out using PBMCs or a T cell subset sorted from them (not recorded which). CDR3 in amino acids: CASRPGTGSTDTQYF. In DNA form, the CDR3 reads TGTGCCAGCAGGCCCGGGACAGGGAGTACAGATACGCAGTATTTT.